This T cell receptor beta chain is drawn from a study of CD8+ T cells in alopecia areata. In the study overall: Affected scalp percentage set treated patients' severity scores. General study points: TCR sharing was clearer in mice than between patients, perhaps partly owing to patient HLA diversity.

The sample's treatment: oral pan-JAK inhibitor, 5-10 mg twice daily. Once RNA had been extracted, it was reverse transcribed into cDNA to act as the sequencing template. Clones were sequenced by immunoSEQ multiplex PCR, and TCRdb holds only the in-frame ones, with some missing. The sample includes fewer than 150,000 clones, 82% of them seen just once. As for this clone: The antigen remains unidentified.

CDR1 is SGHNT, CDR2 YYREEE, per germline (reference sequence). This CDR3 contains 13 residues. The J gene is TRBJ2-5, the V gene TRBV5-4, with D perhaps matching TRBD1 (5 bases). The tail of the sequence fits TRBJ2-7 better, so the J call may be wrong. This TCR derives from a human donor with alopecia areata. Source: CD8+ T cells sorted from blood, taken at week 4, from a patient treated with tofacitinib. In DNA, the CDR3 is TGTGCCAGCAGCCCCGACAGTTCCTACGAGCAGTACTTC. Translated: CASSPDSSYEQYF.